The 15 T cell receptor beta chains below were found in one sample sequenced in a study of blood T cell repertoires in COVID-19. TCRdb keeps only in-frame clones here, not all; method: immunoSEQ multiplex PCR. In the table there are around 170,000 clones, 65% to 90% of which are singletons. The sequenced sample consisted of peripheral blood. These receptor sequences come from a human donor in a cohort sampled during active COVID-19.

The DNA of the CDR3 is TGTGCCAGCAGTTTATCACAGGGTCTGAATTCACCCCTCCACTTT. This translates into CASSLSQGLNSPLHF. The chain links TRBV28 to TRBJ1-6; the D gene is possibly TRBD1 (6 bases). V lost 1 base to trimming and J lost 7 bases, with 11 bases between them. The CDR3 length is 15 residues. Germline assignment: CDR1 MDHEN and CDR2 SYDVKM.

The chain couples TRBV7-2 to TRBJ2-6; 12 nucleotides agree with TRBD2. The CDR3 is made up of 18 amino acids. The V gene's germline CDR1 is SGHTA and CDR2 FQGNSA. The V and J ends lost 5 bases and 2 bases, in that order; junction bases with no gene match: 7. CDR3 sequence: CASSPGLAGKAGANVLTF. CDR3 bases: TGTGCCAGCAGCCCTGGACTAGCGGGAAAGGCTGGGGCCAACGTCCTGACTTTC.

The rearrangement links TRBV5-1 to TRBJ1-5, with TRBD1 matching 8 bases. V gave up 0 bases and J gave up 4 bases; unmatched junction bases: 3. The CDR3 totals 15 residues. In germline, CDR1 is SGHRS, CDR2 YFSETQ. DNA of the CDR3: TGCGCCAGCAGCTTGGGGACAGGGATTAATCAGCCCCAGCATTTT. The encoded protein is CASSLGTGINQPQHF.

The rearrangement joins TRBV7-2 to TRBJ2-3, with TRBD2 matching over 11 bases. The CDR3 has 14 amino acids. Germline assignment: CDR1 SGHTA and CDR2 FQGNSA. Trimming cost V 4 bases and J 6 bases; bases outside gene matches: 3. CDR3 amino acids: CASSSLAGGDTQYF. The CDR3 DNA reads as TGTGCCAGCAGCTCCCTAGCGGGGGGTGATACGCAGTATTTT.

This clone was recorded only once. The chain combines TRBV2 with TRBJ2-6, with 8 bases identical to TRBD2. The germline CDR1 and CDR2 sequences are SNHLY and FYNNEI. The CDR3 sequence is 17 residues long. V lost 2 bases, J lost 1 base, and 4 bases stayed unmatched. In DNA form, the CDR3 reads TGTGCCAGCAGTGAAAGGACTAGCCCTTCTGGGGCCAACGTCCTGACTTTC. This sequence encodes CASSERTSPSGANVLTF. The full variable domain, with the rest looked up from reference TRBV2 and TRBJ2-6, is EPEVTQTPSHQVTQMGQEVILRCVPISNHLYFYWYRQILGQKVEFLVSFYNNEISEKSEIFDDQFSVERPDGSNFTLKIRSTKLEDSAMYFCASSERTSPSGANVLTFGAGSRLTVL.

In DNA, the CDR3 is TGTGCCAGCAGCCCCCCGGCGGGGCCAGCCATATATTTT. This translates into CASSPPAGPAIYF. V usage is TRBV13 and J usage is TRBJ1-3, with D maybe TRBD1 (5 bases). Germline-derived CDR1 and CDR2 are PRHDT and FYEKMQ (reference sequence). This CDR3 comprises 13 residues. Trimming stripped 5 bases from V and 11 bases from J, with 16 bases between.

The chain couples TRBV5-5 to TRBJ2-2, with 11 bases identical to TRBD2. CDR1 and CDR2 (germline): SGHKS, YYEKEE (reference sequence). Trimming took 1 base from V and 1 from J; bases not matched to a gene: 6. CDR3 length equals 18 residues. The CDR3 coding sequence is TGTGCCAGCAGCTTGATCTGGCTAGCGGGGGGGAACACCGGGGAGCTGTTTTTT. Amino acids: CASSLIWLAGGNTGELFF.

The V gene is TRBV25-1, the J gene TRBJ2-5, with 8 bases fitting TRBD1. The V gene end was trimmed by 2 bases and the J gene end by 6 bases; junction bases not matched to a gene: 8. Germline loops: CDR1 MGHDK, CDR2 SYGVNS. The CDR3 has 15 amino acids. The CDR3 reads CASSETGQGVKTQYF. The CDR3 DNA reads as TGTGCCAGCAGTGAAACTGGACAGGGTGTGAAGACCCAGTACTTC.

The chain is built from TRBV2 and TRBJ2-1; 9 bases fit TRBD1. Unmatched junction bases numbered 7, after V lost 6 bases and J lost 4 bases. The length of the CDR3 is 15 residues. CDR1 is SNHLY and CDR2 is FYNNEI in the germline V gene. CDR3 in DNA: TGTGCCAGCAGCGGGACAGGGACGGTTTACAATGAGCAGTTCTTC. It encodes CASSGTGTVYNEQFF. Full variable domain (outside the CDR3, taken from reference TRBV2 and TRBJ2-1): EPEVTQTPSHQVTQMGQEVILRCVPISNHLYFYWYRQILGQKVEFLVSFYNNEISEKSEIFDDQFSVERPDGSNFTLKIRSTKLEDSAMYFCASSGTGTVYNEQFFGPGTRLTVL.

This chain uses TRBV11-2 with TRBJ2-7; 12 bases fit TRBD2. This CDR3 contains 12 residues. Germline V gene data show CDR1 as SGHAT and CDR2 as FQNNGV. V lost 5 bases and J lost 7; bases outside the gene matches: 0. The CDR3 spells CASSGLAGEQYF. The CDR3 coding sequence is TGTGCCAGCAGCGGACTAGCGGGAGAGCAGTACTTC.

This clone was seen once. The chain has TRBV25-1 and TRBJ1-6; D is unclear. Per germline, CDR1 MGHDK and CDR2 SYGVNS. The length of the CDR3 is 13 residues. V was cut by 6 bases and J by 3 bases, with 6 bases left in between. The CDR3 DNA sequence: TGTGCCAGCAGACAATTCTATAATTCACCCCTCCACTTT. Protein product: CASRQFYNSPLHF. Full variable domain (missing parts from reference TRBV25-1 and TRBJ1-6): EADIYQTPRYLVIGTGKKITLECSQTMGHDKMYWYQQDPGMELHLIHYSYGVNSTEKGDLSSESTVSRIRTEHFPLTLESARPSHTSQYLCASRQFYNSPLHFGNGTRLTVT.

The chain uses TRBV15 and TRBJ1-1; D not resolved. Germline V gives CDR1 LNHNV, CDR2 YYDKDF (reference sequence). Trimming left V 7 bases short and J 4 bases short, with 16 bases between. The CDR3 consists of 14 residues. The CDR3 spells CATTRDLGSTEAFF. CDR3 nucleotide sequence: TGTGCCACCACCCGAGACCTGGGGAGCACTGAAGCTTTCTTT.

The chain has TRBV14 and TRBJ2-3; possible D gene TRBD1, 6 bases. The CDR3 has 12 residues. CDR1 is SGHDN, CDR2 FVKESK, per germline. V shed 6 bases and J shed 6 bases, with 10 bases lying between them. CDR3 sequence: CASSRDRDTQYF. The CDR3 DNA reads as TGTGCCAGCAGTCGTGACAGGGATACGCAGTATTTT.

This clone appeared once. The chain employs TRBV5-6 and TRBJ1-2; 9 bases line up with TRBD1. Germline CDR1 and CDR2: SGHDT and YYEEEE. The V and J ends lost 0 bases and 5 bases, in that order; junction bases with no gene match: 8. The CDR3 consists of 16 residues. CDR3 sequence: CASSLVTGGEEYGYTF. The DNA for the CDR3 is TGTGCCAGCAGCTTGGTCACAGGGGGCGAGGAATATGGCTACACCTTC.

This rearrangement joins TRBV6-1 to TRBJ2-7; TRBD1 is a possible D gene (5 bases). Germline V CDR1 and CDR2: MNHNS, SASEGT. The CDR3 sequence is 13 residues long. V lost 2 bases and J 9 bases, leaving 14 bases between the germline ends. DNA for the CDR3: TGTGCCAGCAGTGAATCCTGGGCGCAGGGGCAGTACTTC. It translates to CASSESWAQGQYF.